This TCR beta chain was identified during a study of HIV-infected children after antiretroviral therapy interruption. Treatment in this sample: PENTA 11 planned treatment interruption arm or continuous ART arm. The TCR library was built from RNA with a 3' RACE protocol and unique molecular identifiers. TCRdb re-called the 3' RACE reads with MiXCR, one entry per CDR3 protein. The repertoire holds about 15,000 distinct CDR3 sequences, with less than 3.5% as singletons. CDR3 length: 14 amino acids. Trimming cost V 2 bases and J 5 bases; bases outside gene matches: 3. This clonotype has at least ten counts.

This material consisted of CD45RO+ CD8+ T cells from PBMCs, pooled from several time points, taken from a donor given antiretroviral therapy, either interrupted or continuous. This sample's subset: memory CD8+ CD45RO+ CD45RA- T cells. This rearrangement joins TRBV12-3 or TRBV12-4 to TRBJ2-3, with 8 positions matching TRBD1. The sequence derives from a pool of human donors with HIV. In DNA, the CDR3 is TGTGCCAGCAGTTTAAACAGGGGGGTAGATACGCAGTATTTT. It yields the protein CASSLNRGVDTQYF.